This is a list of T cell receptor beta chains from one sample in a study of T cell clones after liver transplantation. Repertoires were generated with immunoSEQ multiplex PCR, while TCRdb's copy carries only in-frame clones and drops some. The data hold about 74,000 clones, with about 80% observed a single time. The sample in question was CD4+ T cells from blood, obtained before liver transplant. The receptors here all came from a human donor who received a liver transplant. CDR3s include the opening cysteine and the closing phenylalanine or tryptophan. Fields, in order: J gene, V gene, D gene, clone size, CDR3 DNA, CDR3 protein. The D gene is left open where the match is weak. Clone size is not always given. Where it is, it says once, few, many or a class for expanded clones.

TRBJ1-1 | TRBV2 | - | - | TGTGCCAGCCTGTCTAAGAGACAGCACATGAACACTGAAGCTTTCTTT | CASLSKRQHMNTEAFF
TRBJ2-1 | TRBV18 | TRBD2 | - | TGTGCCAGCTCACCACGGGTGGGAGGGAGTAATGAGCAGTTCTTC | CASSPRVGGSNEQFF
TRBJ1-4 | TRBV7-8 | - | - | TGTGCCAGCATCCCGAGCAGGAGGTTTGCAACTAATGAAAAACTGTTTTTT | CASIPSRRFATNEKLFF
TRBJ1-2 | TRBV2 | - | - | TGTGCCAGCAGTGAAGGGGAATACGGCTACACCTTC | CASSEGEYGYTF
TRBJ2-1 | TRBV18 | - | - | TGTGCCAGCTCACCACTGGGTGGAAGGAATGAGCAGTTCTTC | CASSPLGGRNEQFF
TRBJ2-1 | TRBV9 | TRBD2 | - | TGTGCCAGCACCACCCTAGCGGGAGGGTACAATGAGCAGTTCTTC | CASTTLAGGYNEQFF
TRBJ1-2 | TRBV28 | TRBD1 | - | TGTGCCAGCAGTTCCTCCGGGACAGCTGATGTTCGGAATGGCTACACCTTC | CASSSSGTADVRNGYTF
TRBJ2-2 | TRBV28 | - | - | TGTGCCAGCAGGGAGGACAGTAGAACCGGGGAGCTGTTTTTT | CASREDSRTGELFF
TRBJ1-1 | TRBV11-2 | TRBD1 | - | TGTGCCAGCATCCTAGCAGGGGGCGCAGGGACTGAAGCTTTCTTT | CASILAGGAGTEAFF
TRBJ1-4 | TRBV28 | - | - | TGTGCCAGCAGTTACACCTCGGGGGCAACTAATGAAAAACTGTTTTTT | CASSYTSGATNEKLFF
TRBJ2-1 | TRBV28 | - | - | TGTGCCAGCAGTCCCCCCGGGACTGGTTTCAATGAGCAGTTCTTC | CASSPPGTGFNEQFF
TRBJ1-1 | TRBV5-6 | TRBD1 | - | TGTGCCAGCAGAAGTTTGGGACAGGGCTCTTTGGGCACTGAAGCTTTCTTT | CASRSLGQGSLGTEAFF
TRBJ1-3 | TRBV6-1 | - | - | TGTGCCAGCAGTGCACGAGGGGGAAAGTCTGGAAACACCATATATTTT | CASSARGGKSGNTIYF
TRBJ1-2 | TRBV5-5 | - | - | TGTGCCAGCAGCTTGGGATGGGGGACGGGGAACTATGGCTACACCTTC | CASSLGWGTGNYGYTF
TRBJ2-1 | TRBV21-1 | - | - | TGTGCCAGCACCCTACGGACTTTCATCTACTACAATGAGCAGTTCTTC | CASTLRTFIYYNEQFF
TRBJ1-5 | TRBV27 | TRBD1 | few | TGTGCCAGCAGTACAAGACCTCCGGGACAGGGCTCGGGCAATCAGCCCCAGCATTTT | CASSTRPPGQGSGNQPQHF
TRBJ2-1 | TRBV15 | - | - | TGTGCCACTTCAACCGGGGGCAGATTCTACAATGAGCAGTTCTTC | CATSTGGRFYNEQFF
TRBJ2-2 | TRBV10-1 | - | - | TGCGCCAGCAGCCCAAGTGGGCAGGCGAACACCGGGGAGCTGTTTTTT | CASSPSGQANTGELFF
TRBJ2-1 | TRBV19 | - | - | TGTGCCAGTAATCGGGACCCTACAAGGAATGAGCAGTTCTTC | CASNRDPTRNEQFF
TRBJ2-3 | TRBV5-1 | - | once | TGCGCCAGCAGCTTAAAAGCTGAAGGCACAGATACGCAGTATTTT | CASSLKAEGTDTQYF
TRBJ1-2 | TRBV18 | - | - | TGTGCCAGCTCACCACAGCTGGGCGGCTACACCTTC | CASSPQLGGYTF
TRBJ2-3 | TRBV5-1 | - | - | TGCGCCAGCAGCTTACGCCGGGACATCCGAAGCACAGATACGCAGTATTTT | CASSLRRDIRSTDTQYF
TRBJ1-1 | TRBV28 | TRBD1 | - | TGTGCCAGCAGCAGGACAGGGGGCGCAGCTTTCTTT | CASSRTGGAAFF
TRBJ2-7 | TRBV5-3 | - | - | TGTGCCAGAAGCCCACACAGGGAATCTCCCGAGCAGTACTTC | CARSPHRESPEQYF
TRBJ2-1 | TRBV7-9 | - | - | TGTGCCAGCAGCTTTCGAGGGGATAACCTGGGTGAGCAGTTCTTC | CASSFRGDNLGEQFF
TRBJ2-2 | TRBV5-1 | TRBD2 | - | TGCGCCAGCAGCTTGGAGGCTAGCGGGGTTAACACCGGGGAGCTGTTTTTT | CASSLEASGVNTGELFF
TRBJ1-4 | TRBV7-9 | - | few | TGTGCCAGCAGCTTAGCGGGTCAGGGGTCGAATGAAAAACTGTTTTTT | CASSLAGQGSNEKLFF
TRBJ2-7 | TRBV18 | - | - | TGTGCCAGCTCACCAGCCGGGCCAAGCTACGAGCAGTACTTC | CASSPAGPSYEQYF
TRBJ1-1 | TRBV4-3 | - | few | TGCGCCAGCAGCCGGGGGCAGATTATGAACACTGAAGCTTTCTTT | CASSRGQIMNTEAFF
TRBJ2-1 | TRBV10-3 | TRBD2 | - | TGTGCCACCTCTAGCGGGATACCCGTCAATGAGCAGTTCTTC | CATSSGIPVNEQFF
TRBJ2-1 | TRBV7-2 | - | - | TGTGCCAGCAGCTTAGGAGGGTTGCTGAATGAGCAGTTCTTC | CASSLGGLLNEQFF
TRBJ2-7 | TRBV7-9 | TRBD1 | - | TGTGCCAGCAGCCCCCGACAGGGAGCTTACGAGCAGTACTTC | CASSPRQGAYEQYF
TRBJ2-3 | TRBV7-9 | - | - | TGTGCCAGCAGCTTAGTTCGGGCCCCCTCGGCGTCGCAGTATTTT | CASSLVRAPSASQYF
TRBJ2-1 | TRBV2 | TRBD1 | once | TGTGCCAGCAGTTCCGGGACAGGGGCCAACAATGAGCAGTTCTTC | CASSSGTGANNEQFF
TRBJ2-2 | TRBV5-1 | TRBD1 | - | TGCGCCAGCAGCCTAAGGACAGGAATCAACACCGGGGAGCTGTTTTTT | CASSLRTGINTGELFF
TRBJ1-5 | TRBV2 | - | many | TGTGCCAGCAAGACGGTGGGCAATCAGCCCCAGCATTTT | CASKTVGNQPQHF
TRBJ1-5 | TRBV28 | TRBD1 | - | TGTGCCAGCCAGGGGGGTCTTGGGCCCCAGCATTTT | CASQGGLGPQHF
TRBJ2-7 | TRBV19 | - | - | TGTGCCAGTGCCCCTAGACCTGGAAGCTACGAGCAGTACTTC | CASAPRPGSYEQYF
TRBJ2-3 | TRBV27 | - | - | TGTGCCAGCAGATTAGTATGGCTAGGTGGGATAGATACGCAGTATTTT | CASRLVWLGGIDTQYF
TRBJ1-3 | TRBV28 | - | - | TGTGCCAGCAGTTCCCGGGACAAACTTGGAAACACCATATATTTT | CASSSRDKLGNTIYF
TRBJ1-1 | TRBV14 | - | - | TGTGCCAGCAGCCAAGATAAAATCGGCACCACTGAAGCTTTCTTT | CASSQDKIGTTEAFF
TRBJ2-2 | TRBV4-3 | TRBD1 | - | TGCGCCAGCAGCCAAGGAGGGGACAGCCTGAACACCGGGGAGCTGTTTTTT | CASSQGGDSLNTGELFF